This T cell receptor beta chain was sequenced for a study of early T cells in non-severe SARS-CoV-2 infection. Points from the study as a whole: Using VDJdb, the matching emphasized anti-spike CD8 responses while missing private and CD4 specificities.

MiXCR, applied by TCRdb to the 5' RACE reads, yields one record per CDR3 protein. The sample lists roughly 80,000 distinct CDR3 sequences, about 6.5% occurring once. V gave up 0 bases and J gave up 5 bases, with 13 bases separating them. Looked up from germline, CDR1 is LNHDA and CDR2 is SQIVND (reference sequence). The CDR3 contains 15 residues. This clonotype was recorded a few times. Its antigen is not identified. The V and J genes are TRBV19 and TRBJ1-1; a weak D match, TRBD1 (6 bases). The origin of this receptor is an adult who was a healthcare worker with PCR-confirmed SARS-CoV-2 infection or an uninfected control (not recorded which). The source material was whole blood. The CDR3 DNA is TGTGCCAGTAGTATAGATCTTGGGGGGCGAACTGAAGCTTTCTTT. This codes for CASSIDLGGRTEAFF.